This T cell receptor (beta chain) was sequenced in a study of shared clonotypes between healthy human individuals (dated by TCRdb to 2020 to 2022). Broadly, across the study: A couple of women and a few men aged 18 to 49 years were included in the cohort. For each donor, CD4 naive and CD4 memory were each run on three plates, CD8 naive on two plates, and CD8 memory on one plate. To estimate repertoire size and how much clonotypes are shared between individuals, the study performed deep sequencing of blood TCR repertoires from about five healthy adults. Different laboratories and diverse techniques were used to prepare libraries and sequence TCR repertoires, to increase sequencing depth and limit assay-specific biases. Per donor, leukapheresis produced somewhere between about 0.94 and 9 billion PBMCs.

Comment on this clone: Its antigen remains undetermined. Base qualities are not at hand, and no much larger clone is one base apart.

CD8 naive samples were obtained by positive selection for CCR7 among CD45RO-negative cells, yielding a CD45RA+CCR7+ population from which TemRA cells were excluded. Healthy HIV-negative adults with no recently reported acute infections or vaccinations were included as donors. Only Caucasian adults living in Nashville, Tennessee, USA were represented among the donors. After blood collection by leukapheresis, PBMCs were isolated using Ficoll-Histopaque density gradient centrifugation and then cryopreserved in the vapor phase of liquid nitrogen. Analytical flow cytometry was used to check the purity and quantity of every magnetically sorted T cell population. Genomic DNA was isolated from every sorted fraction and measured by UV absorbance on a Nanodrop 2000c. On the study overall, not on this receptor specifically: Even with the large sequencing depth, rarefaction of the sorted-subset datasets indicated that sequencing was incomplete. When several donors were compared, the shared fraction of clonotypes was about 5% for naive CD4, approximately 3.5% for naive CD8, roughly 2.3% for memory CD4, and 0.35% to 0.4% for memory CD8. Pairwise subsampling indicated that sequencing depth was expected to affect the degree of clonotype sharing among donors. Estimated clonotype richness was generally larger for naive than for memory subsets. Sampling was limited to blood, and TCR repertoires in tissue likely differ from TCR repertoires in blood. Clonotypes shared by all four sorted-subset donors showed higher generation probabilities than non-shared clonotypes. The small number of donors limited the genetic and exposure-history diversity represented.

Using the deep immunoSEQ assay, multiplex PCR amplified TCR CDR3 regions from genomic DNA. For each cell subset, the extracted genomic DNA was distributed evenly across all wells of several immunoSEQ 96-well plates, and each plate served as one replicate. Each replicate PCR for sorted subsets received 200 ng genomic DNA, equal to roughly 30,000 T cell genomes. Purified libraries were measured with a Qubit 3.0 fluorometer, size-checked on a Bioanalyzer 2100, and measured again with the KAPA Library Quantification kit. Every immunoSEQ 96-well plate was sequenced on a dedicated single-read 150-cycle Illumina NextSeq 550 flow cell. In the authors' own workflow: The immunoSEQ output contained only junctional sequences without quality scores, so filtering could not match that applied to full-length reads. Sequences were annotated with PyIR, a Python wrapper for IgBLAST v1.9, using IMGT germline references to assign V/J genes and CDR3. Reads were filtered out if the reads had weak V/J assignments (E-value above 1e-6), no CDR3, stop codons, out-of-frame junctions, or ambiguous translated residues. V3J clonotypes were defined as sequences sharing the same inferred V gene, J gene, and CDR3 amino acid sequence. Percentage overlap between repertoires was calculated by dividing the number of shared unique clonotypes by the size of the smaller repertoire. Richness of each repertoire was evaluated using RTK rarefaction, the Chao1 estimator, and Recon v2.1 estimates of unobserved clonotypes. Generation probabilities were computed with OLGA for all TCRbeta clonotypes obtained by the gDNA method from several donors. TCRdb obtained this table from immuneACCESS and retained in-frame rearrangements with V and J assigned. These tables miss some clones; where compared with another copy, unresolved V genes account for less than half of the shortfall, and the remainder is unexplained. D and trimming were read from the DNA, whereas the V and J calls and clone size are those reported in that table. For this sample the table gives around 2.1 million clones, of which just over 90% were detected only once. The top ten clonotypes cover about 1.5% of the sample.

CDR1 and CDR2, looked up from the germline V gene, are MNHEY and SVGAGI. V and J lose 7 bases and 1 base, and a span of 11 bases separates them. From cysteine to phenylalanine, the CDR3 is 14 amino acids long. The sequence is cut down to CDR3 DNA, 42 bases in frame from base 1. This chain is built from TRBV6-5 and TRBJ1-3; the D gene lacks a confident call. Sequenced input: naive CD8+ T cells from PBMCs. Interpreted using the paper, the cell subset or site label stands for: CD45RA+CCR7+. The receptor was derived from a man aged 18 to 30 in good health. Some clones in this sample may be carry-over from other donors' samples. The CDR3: CASKFRGSGNTIYF. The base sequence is TGTGCCAGCAAGTTCCGGGGATCTGGAAACACCATATATTTT.